A selection of T cell receptor beta chains follows, all from one sample in a study of response to subunit inactivated influenza vaccine. TCRdb fed the RT-PCR reads into MiXCR, producing one record per CDR3 protein. The sample contains about 190,000 distinct CDR3 sequences, under 15% of which appear only once. This material consisted of CD8+ T cells sorted from PBMCs, taken less than 6 days after vaccination. These receptors were obtained from a man aged 45-65 years who received an inactivated influenza vaccine. The conserved cysteine and the conserved F or W are not part of the CDR3 here.

j_gene: TRBJ2-1; v_gene: TRBV7-8; CDR3aa: ASSIGLAGGSEQF
j_gene: TRBJ2-7; v_gene: TRBV20-1; CDR3aa: SANAPPGLAGAYEQY
j_gene: TRBJ2-1; v_gene: TRBV29-1; CDR3aa: SARGDRGLHEQF
j_gene: TRBJ2-5; v_gene: TRBV29-1; CDR3aa: SVGTSGLQETQY
j_gene: TRBJ2-3; v_gene: TRBV13; CDR3aa: ASSDSTDTQY
j_gene: TRBJ2-5; v_gene: TRBV25-1; CDR3aa: ATDRGQETQY
j_gene: TRBJ2-1; v_gene: TRBV11-1; CDR3aa: ASSPFSLAGNSYNEQF
j_gene: TRBJ1-5; v_gene: TRBV4-3; CDR3aa: ASSQDWGLSQPQH
j_gene: TRBJ2-1; v_gene: TRBV11-2; CDR3aa: ASSLNGAGESSYNEQF
j_gene: TRBJ2-7; v_gene: TRBV9; CDR3aa: ASSVASGWSYEQY
j_gene: TRBJ1-1; v_gene: TRBV19; CDR3aa: ASSIAPNTEAF
j_gene: TRBJ1-6; v_gene: TRBV6-1; CDR3aa: ASSPTRGLTPLH
j_gene: TRBJ2-3; v_gene: TRBV7-6; CDR3aa: ASSLPTSGGSTDTQY
j_gene: TRBJ2-1; v_gene: TRBV6-2/TRBV6-3; CDR3aa: ASSYQGYNEQF
j_gene: TRBJ2-5; v_gene: TRBV7-2; CDR3aa: ASRGLAKETQY
j_gene: TRBJ2-7; v_gene: TRBV28; CDR3aa: ASGYEQY
j_gene: TRBJ2-2; v_gene: TRBV7-8; CDR3aa: ASRDTSGRADGELF
j_gene: TRBJ2-7; v_gene: TRBV29-1; CDR3aa: SVDPGQGYEQY
j_gene: TRBJ2-1; v_gene: TRBV27; CDR3aa: ASSSAGLTYNEQF
j_gene: TRBJ2-7; v_gene: TRBV25-1; CDR3aa: ASRGTDYEQY
j_gene: TRBJ1-2; v_gene: TRBV20-1; CDR3aa: SASNTGIYGYT
j_gene: TRBJ2-2; v_gene: TRBV7-8; CDR3aa: ASSSGPGERTGELF
j_gene: TRBJ2-2; v_gene: TRBV12-3/TRBV12-4; CDR3aa: ASRSRDRVTGELF
j_gene: TRBJ1-2; v_gene: TRBV19; CDR3aa: ASRSGYRGYT
j_gene: TRBJ2-1; v_gene: TRBV6-2/TRBV6-3; CDR3aa: ASSYGGGAHNEQF
j_gene: TRBJ1-5; v_gene: TRBV6-1; CDR3aa: ASGPYTGSNQPQH
j_gene: TRBJ2-3; v_gene: TRBV27; CDR3aa: ASRYLGGADTQY
j_gene: TRBJ2-3; v_gene: TRBV30; CDR3aa: AWSVGAGLGDTQY
j_gene: TRBJ2-5; v_gene: TRBV11-2; CDR3aa: ASSWTIPLQETQY